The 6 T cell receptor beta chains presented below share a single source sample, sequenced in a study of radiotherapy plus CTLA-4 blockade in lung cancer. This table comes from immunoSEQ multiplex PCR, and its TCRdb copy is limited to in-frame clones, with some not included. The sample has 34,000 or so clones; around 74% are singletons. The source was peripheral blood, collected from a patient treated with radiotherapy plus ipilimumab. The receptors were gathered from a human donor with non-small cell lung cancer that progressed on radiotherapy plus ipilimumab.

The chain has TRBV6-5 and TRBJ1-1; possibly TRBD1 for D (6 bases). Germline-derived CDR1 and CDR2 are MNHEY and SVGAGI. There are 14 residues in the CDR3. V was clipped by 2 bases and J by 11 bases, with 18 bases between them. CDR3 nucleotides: TGTGCCAGCAGTTACGCTGGGGGGGGCTTGCGGGCTTTCTTT. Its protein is CASSYAGGGLRAFF.

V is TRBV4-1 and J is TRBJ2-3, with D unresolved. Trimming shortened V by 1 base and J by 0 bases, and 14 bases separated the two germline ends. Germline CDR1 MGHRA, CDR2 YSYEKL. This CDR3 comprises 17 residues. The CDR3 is CASSQVGERSSTDTQYF. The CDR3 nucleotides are TGCGCCAGCAGCCAAGTCGGAGAAAGGTCTAGCACAGATACGCAGTATTTT.

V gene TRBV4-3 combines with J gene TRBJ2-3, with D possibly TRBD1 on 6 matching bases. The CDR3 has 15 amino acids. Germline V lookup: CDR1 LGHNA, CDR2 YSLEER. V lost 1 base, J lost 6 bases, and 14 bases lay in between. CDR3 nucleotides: TGCGCCAGCAGCCAAGTAGACAGGTGGTCCGATACGCAGTATTTT. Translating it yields CASSQVDRWSDTQYF.

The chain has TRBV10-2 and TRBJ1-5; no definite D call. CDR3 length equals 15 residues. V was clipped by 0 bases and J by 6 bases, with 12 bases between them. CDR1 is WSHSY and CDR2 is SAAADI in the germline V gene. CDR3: CASSESGQGGQPQHF. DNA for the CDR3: TGCGCCAGCAGTGAGTCTGGGCAAGGCGGTCAGCCCCAGCATTTT.

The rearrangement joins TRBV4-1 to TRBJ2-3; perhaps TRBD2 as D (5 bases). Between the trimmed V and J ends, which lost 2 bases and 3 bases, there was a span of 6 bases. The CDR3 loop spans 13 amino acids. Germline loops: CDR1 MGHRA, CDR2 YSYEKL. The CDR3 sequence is CASSQPGTDTQYF. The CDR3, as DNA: TGCGCCAGCAGCCAACCGGGGACAGATACGCAGTATTTT.

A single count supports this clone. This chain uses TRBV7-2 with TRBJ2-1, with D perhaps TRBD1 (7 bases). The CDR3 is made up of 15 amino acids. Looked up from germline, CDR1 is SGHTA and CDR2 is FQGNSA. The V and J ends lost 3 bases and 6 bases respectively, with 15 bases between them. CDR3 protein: CASSFWRGLTNEQFF. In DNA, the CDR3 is TGTGCCAGCAGCTTTTGGAGGGGGCTTACCAATGAGCAGTTCTTC.